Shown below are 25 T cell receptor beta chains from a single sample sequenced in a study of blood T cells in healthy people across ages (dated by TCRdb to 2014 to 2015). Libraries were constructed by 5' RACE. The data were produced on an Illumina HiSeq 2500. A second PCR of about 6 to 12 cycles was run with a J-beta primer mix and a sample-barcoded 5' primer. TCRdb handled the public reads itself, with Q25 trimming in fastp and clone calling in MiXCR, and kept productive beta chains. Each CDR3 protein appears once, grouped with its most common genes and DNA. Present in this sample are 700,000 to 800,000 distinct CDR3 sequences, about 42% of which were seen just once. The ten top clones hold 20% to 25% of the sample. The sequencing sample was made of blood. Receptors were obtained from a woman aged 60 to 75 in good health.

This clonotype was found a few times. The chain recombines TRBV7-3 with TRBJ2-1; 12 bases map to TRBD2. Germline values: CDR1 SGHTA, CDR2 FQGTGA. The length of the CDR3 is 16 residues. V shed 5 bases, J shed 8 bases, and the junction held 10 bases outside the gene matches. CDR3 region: CASSPHTSGRLDEQFF. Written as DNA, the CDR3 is TGTGCCAGCAGCCCGCATACTAGCGGGAGGTTGGATGAGCAGTTCTTC.

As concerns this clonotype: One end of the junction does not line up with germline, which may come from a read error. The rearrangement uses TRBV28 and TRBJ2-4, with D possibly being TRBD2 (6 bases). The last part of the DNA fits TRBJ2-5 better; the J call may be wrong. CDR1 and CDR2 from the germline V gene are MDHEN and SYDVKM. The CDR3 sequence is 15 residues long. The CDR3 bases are TGTGTCAGCAGTTTTGCGGGACCCAAGTCACAGACCCAGTACTTC. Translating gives CVSSFAGPKSQTQYF.

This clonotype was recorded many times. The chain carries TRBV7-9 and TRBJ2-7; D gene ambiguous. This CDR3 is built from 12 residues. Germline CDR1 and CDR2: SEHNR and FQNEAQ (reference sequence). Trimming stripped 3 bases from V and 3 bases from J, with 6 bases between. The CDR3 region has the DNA TGTGCCAGCAGCTTCGTCAGCTACGAGCAGTACTTC. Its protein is CASSFVSYEQYF.

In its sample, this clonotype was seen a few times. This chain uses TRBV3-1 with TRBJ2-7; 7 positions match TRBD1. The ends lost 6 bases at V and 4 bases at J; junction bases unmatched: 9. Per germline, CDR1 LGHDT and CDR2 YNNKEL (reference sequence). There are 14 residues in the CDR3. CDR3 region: CASRERQGGYEQYF. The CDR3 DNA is TGTGCCAGCAGAGAGCGACAGGGTGGTTACGAGCAGTACTTC.

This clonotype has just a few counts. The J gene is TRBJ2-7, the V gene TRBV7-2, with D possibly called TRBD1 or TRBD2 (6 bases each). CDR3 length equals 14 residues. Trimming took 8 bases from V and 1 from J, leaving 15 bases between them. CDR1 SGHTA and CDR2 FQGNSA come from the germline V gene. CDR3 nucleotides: TGTGCCAGCCACTTCGGGGGCGGGTCCTACGAGCAGTACTTC. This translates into CASHFGGGSYEQYF.

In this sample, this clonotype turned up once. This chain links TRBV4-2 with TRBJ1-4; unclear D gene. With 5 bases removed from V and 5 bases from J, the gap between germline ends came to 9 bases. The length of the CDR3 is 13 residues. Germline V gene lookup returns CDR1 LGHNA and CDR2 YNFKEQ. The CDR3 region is CASSVRYNEKLFF. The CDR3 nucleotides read TGTGCCAGCAGCGTCCGATACAATGAAAAACTGTTTTTT.

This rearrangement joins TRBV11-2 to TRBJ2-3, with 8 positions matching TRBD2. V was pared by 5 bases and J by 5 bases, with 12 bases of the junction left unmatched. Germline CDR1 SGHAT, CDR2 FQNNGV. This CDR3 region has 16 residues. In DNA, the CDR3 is TGTGCCAGCAGCCAAGGCACGGGAGGGCCGGTAGATACGCAGTATTTT. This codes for CASSQGTGGPVDTQYF.

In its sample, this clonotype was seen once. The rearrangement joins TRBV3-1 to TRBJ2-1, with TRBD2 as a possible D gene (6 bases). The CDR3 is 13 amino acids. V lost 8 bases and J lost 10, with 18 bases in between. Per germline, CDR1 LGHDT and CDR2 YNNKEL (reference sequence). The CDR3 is CASRRGPSYEQFF. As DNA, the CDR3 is TGTGCCAGCCGGCGGGGCCCCTCATACGAGCAGTTCTTC.

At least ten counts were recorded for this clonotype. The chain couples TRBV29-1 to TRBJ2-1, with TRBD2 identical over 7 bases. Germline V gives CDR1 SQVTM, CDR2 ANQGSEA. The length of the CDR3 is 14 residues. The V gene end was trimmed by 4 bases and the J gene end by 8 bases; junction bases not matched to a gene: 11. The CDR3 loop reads CSVAGGEMVYEQFF. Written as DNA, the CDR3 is TGCAGCGTTGCGGGGGGAGAAATGGTCTATGAGCAGTTCTTC.

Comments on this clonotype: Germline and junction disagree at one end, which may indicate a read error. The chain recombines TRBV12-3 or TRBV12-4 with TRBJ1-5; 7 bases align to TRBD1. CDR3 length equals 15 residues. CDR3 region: CASSAGQNSNQPQHF. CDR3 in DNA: TGTGCTAGCAGCGCGGGACAGAATAGCAATCAGCCCCAGCATTTT.

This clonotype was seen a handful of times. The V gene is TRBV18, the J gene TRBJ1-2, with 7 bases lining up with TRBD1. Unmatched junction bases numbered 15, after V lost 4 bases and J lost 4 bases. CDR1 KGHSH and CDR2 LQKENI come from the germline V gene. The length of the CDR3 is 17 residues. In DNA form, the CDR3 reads TGTGCCAGCTCACAAGCGACAGGGAGGGACCTTGGCTATGGCTACACCTTC. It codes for CASSQATGRDLGYGYTF.

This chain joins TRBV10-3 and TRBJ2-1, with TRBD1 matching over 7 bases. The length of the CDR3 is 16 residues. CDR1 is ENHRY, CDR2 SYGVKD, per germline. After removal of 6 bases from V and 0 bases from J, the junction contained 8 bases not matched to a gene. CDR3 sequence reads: CAISGTGDSSYNEQFF. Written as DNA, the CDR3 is TGTGCCATCAGCGGCACAGGGGACAGCTCCTACAATGAGCAGTTCTTC.

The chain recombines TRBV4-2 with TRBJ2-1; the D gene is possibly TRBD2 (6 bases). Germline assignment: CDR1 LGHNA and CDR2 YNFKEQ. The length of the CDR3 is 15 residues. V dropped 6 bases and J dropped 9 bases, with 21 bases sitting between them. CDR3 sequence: CASSLTYGNGGEQFF. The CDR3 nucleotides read TGTGCCAGCAGTCTGACGTACGGGAACGGGGGTGAGCAGTTCTTC.

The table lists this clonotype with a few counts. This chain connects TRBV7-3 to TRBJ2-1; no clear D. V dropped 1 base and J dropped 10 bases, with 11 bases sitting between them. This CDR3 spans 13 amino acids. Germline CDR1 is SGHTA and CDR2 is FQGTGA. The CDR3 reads CASSLNRLGEQFF. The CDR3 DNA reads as TGTGCCAGCAGCTTAAACAGATTGGGGGAGCAGTTCTTC. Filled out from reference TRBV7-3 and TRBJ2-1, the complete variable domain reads GAGVSQTPSNKVTEKGKYVELRCDPISGHTALYWYRQSLGQGPEFLIYFQGTGAADDSGLPNDRFFAVRPEGSVSTLKIQRTERGDSAVYLCASSLNRLGEQFFGPGTRLTVL.

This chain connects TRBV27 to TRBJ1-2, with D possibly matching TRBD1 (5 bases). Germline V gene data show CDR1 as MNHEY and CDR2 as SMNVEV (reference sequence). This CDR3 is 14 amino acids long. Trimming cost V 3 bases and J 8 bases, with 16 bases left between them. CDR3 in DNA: TGTGCCAGCAGTTTCGGGGCGGGCGCAGGGGGCTACACCTTC. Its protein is CASSFGAGAGGYTF.

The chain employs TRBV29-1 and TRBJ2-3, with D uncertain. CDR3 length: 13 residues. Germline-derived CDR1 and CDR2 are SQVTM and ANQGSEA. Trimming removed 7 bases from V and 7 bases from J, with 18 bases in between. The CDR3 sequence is CSADSWIAHTQYF. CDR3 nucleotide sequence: TGCAGCGCTGATTCCTGGATCGCCCATACGCAGTATTTT.

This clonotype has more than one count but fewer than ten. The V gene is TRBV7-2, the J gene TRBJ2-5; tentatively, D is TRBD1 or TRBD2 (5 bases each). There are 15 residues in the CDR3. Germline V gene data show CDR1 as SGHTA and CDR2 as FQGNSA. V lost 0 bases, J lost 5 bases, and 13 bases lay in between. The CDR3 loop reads CASSLAPGAGETQYF. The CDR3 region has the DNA TGTGCCAGCAGCTTAGCGCCCGGGGCGGGTGAGACCCAGTACTTC.

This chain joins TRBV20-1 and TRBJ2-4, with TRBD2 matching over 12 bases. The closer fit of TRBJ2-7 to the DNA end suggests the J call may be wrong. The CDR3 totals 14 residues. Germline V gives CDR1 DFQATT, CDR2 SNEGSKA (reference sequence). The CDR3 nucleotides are TGCAGTGCTCCCCTAGCGGGAGGGCTCTACGAGCAGTACTTC. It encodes CSAPLAGGLYEQYF.

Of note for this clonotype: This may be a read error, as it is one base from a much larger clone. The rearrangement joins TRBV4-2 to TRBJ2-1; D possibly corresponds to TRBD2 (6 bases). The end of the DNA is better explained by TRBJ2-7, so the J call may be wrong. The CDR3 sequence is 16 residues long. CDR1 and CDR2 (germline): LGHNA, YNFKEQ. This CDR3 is CASSQVAGSSYNEQYF. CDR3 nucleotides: TGTGCCAGCAGCCAAGTGGCGGGGAGCTCCTACAATGAGCAGTACTTC.

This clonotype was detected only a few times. The CDR3 sequence: CASSATSGANYNEQFF. CDR3 in DNA: TGTGCCAGCAGCGCGACTAGCGGGGCGAACTACAATGAGCAGTTCTTC. The rearrangement links TRBV9 to TRBJ2-1, with 11 bases aligning to TRBD2. CDR3 length equals 16 residues. The germline V gene has CDR1 SGDLS and CDR2 YYNGEE. V shed 3 bases, J shed 3 bases, and the junction held 5 bases outside the gene matches.

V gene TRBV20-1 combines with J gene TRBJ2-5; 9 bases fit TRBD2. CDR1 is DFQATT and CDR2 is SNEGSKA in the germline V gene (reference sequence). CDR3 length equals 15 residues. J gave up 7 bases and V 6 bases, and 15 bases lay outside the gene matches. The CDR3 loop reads CSARSLASGDGTQYF. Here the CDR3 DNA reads TGCAGTGCCCGTAGCCTGGCTAGCGGGGATGGGACCCAGTACTTC.

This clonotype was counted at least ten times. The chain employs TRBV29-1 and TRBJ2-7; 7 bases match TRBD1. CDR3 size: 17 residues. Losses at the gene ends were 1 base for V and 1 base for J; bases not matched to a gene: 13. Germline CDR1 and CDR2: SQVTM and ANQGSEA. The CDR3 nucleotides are TGCAGCGTTGAAGTACGTTACGGGACAGCTATTTCCTACGAGCAGTACTTC. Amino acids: CSVEVRYGTAISYEQYF.

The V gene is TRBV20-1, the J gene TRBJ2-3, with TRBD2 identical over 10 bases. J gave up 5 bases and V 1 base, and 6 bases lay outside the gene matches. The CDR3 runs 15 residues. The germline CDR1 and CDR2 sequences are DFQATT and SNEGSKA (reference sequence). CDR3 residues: CSARAASGSRDTQYF. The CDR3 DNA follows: TGCAGTGCTAGAGCCGCTAGCGGGAGTAGAGATACGCAGTATTTT.

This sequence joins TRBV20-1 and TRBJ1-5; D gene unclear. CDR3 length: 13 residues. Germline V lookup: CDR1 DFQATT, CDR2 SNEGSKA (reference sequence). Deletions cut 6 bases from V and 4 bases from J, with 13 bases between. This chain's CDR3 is CSASRGINQPQHF. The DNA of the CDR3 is TGCAGTGCCTCAAGAGGGATAAATCAGCCCCAGCATTTT.

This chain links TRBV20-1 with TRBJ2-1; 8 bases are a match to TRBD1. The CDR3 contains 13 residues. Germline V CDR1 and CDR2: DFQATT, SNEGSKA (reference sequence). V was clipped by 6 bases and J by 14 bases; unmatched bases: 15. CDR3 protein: CSAPQGGLLVEFF. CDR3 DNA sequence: TGCAGTGCCCCACAGGGGGGACTCTTAGTCGAGTTCTTC.